What follows are 18 T cell receptor beta chains derived from one specimen sequenced in a study of blood T cell repertoires in COVID-19. Sequencing used immunoSEQ multiplex PCR; TCRdb keeps in-frame clones, though not all of them. The sample has 300,000 to 350,000 clones, roughly 89% seen once. Sequencing was carried out using peripheral blood. All receptors come from a woman between 55 and 75 years old with COVID-19, enrolled during active disease.

The chain is built from TRBV7-2 and TRBJ2-7; 10 positions match TRBD1. Trimming took 6 bases from V and 3 from J; bases not matched to a gene: 2. The CDR3 sequence is 13 residues long. The V gene's germline CDR1 is SGHTA and CDR2 FQGNSA. Written as DNA, the CDR3 is TGTGCCAGCAGGACAGGGGGCCTCTACGAGCAGTACTTC. It is translated as CASRTGGLYEQYF.

The chain combines TRBV12-3 or TRBV12-4 with TRBJ1-1; D is possibly TRBD1 (5 bases). Trimming removed 11 bases at V and 1 base at J, with 14 bases between. The CDR3 loop spans 13 amino acids. The DNA for the CDR3 is TGTGCCGGAGGGTGGGGCCCGAACACTGAAGCTTTCTTT. Its protein is CAGGWGPNTEAFF.

The table lists this clone with a count of one. The genes are TRBV27 and TRBJ1-6, with D perhaps matching TRBD1 (6 bases). The CDR3 is made up of 16 amino acids. V was cut by 5 bases and J by 7 bases, with 18 bases left in between. Germline loops: CDR1 MNHEY, CDR2 SMNVEV (reference sequence). This CDR3 reads CASSPPRDNTNSPLHF. DNA for the CDR3: TGTGCCAGCAGTCCACCTCGGGACAATACAAATTCACCCCTCCACTTT.

The rearrangement uses TRBV21-1 and TRBJ2-3; the table's D call of TRBD2 was not tested on the DNA. TRBV21-1 is a pseudogene. The CDR3 runs 15 residues. CDR3 protein: CASNNGGGPLPTQYF. For the CDR3, the DNA is TGTGCCAGCAACAACGGCGGGGGACCTCTCCCCACGCAGTATTTT.

V usage is TRBV9 and J usage is TRBJ1-1; D gene uncertain. The CDR3 sequence is 13 residues long. Germline loops: CDR1 SGDLS, CDR2 YYNGEE. Trimming pared 4 bases from V and 1 base from J, leaving 8 bases between. The CDR3 coding sequence is TGTGCCAGCAGCACTACGGGGAACACTGAAGCTTTCTTT. Translating gives CASSTTGNTEAFF.

V is TRBV6-4 and J is TRBJ2-2; 7 bases map to TRBD1. This CDR3 has 16 residues. Germline CDR1 and CDR2: MRHNA and SNTAGT. V was clipped by 4 bases and J by 6 bases; unmatched bases: 11. CDR3 loop: CASSASVGQIPGELFF. As DNA, the CDR3 is TGTGCCAGCAGTGCTTCCGTGGGACAGATCCCCGGGGAGCTGTTTTTT.

Of note for this clone: At one end, the junction sequence differs from germline, possibly due to a read error. This chain connects TRBV5-1 to TRBJ2-7, with D possibly TRBD2 on 7 matching bases. The CDR3 spans 13 residues. The germline gives CDR1 SGHRS, CDR2 YFSETQ. In DNA, the CDR3 is TGCGCCCGCAGCTGGGGGGGCGGGGGTGAGCAGTACTTC. It specifies CARSWGGGGEQYF. Full variable domain (outside the CDR3, taken from reference TRBV5-1 and TRBJ2-7): KAGVTQTPRYLIKTRGQQVTLSCSPISGHRSVSWYQQTPGQGLQFLFEYFSETQRNKGNFPGRFSGRQFSNSRSEMNVSTLELGDSALYLCARSWGGGGEQYFGPGTRLTVT.

This clone was observed once. This chain connects TRBV7-2 to TRBJ1-6; 7 bases agree with TRBD1. The CDR3 spans 13 residues. V was pared by 6 bases and J by 10 bases, with 6 bases of the junction left unmatched. Germline V CDR1 and CDR2: SGHTA, FQGNSA. CDR3 sequence: CASSPGQNSPLHF. CDR3 DNA: TGTGCCAGCAGTCCGGGACAGAACTCACCCCTCCACTTT.

The CDR3: CASSLGRGLGSDTEAFF. The CDR3 nucleotides are TGCGCCAGCAGCTTGGGGAGGGGGCTAGGATCCGACACTGAAGCTTTCTTT. The chain uses TRBV5-1 and TRBJ1-1; the match to TRBD1 covers 7 bases. Germline V lookup: CDR1 SGHRS, CDR2 YFSETQ. The junction had 11 bases not matched to a gene; V was cut back by 0 bases and J by 3 bases. The CDR3 totals 17 residues.

The rearrangement uses TRBV9 and TRBJ1-4, with D uncertain. V lost 0 bases to trimming and J lost 0 bases, with 6 bases between them. CDR1 is SGDLS and CDR2 is YYNGEE in the germline V gene. The CDR3 has 15 amino acids. The CDR3 spells CASSVDPATNEKLFF. For the CDR3, the DNA is TGTGCCAGCAGCGTAGATCCAGCAACTAATGAAAAACTGTTTTTT.

This clone appeared once. The J gene is TRBJ2-7, the V gene TRBV2, with 7 bases aligning to TRBD2. Looked up from germline, CDR1 is SNHLY and CDR2 is FYNNEI. This CDR3 spans 14 amino acids. The V segment lost 4 bases and the J segment 6 bases; nucleotides outside the gene matches: 9. The CDR3 loop reads CASSGTSVFREQYF. The DNA for the CDR3 is TGTGCCAGCAGTGGGACTAGTGTCTTCCGCGAGCAGTACTTC.

The chain recombines TRBV28 with TRBJ2-2, with D tentatively TRBD1 (6 bases). Between the trimmed V and J ends, which lost 4 bases and 5 bases, there was a span of 14 bases. CDR1 is MDHEN and CDR2 is SYDVKM in the germline V gene. This CDR3 is 15 amino acids long. The DNA of the CDR3 is TGTGCCAGCAGTTCCAGGGGCCCAATGACCGGGGAGCTGTTTTTT. This sequence encodes CASSSRGPMTGELFF.

The chain recombines TRBV27 with TRBJ2-3, with TRBD1 as a possible D gene (5 bases). V dropped 7 bases and J dropped 1 base, with 24 bases sitting between them. The CDR3 loop spans 18 amino acids. The germline gives CDR1 MNHEY, CDR2 SMNVEV (reference sequence). CDR3: CASTTLPSQQVRTDTQYF. CDR3 DNA: TGTGCCAGCACCACCCTCCCCAGCCAACAGGTCCGCACAGATACGCAGTATTTT.

The rearrangement links TRBV3-1 (or the pseudogene TRBV3-2) to TRBJ2-1; 9 nucleotides line up with TRBD2. The V gene's germline CDR1 is LGHDT and CDR2 YNNKEL (reference sequence). V dropped 1 base and J dropped 8; count of bases not matched to a gene: 6. The CDR3 contains 15 residues. This CDR3 reads CASSQGAGGRDEQFF. The CDR3 bases are TGTGCCAGCAGCCAAGGAGCGGGGGGAAGGGATGAGCAGTTCTTC.

The V and J genes are TRBV6-5 and TRBJ2-7, with D uncertain. The V end lost 0 bases, the J end lost 3 bases, and 6 bases lay between the germline ends. The germline gives CDR1 MNHEY, CDR2 SVGAGI. The CDR3 is 13 amino acids. The DNA of the CDR3 is TGTGCCAGCAGTTACTCCCTTAACTACGAGCAGTACTTC. Translation: CASSYSLNYEQYF.

This clone was recorded only once. This chain connects TRBV5-5 to TRBJ1-2, with 7 nucleotides matching TRBD1. Germline-derived CDR1 and CDR2 are SGHKS and YYEKEE (reference sequence). J gave up 5 bases and V 4 bases, and 8 bases lay outside the gene matches. The CDR3 runs 14 residues. CDR3 residues: CASSGTAGFYGYTF. As DNA, the CDR3 is TGTGCCAGCAGCGGGACAGCCGGTTTTTATGGCTACACCTTC.

The chain joins TRBV2 to TRBJ1-1, with unresolved D. The germline V gene has CDR1 SNHLY and CDR2 FYNNEI. Trimming pared 4 bases from V and 4 bases from J, leaving 10 bases between. This CDR3 comprises 13 residues. The CDR3 DNA reads as TGTGCCAGCAGTGCGAATGGCCTCACTGAAGCTTTCTTT. Its protein product is CASSANGLTEAFF.

The genes are TRBV11-2 and TRBJ2-7; D gene ambiguous. CDR1 is SGHAT, CDR2 FQNNGV, per germline. The CDR3 runs to 15 residues. V shed 6 bases and J shed 2 bases, with 17 bases lying between them. This CDR3 reads CASRVIGAITYEQYF. CDR3 in DNA: TGTGCCAGCAGGGTGATCGGAGCCATAACCTACGAGCAGTACTTC.